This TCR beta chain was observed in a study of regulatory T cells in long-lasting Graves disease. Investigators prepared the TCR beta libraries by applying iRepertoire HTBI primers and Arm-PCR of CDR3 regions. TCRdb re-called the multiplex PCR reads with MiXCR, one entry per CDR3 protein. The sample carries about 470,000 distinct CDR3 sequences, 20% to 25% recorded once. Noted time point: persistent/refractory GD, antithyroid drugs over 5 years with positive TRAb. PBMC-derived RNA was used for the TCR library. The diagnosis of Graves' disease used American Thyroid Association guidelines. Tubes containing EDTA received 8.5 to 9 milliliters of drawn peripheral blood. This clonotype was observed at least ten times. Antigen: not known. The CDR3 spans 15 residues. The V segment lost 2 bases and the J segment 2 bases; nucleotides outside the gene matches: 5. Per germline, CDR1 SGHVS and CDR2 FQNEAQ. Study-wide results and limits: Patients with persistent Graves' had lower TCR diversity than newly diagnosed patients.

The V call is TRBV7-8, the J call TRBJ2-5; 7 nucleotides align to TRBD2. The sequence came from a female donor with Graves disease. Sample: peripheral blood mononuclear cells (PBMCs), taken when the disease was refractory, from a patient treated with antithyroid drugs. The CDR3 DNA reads TGTGCCAGCAGCTTAAGGGGAGGGAAGCAAGAGACCCAGTACTTC. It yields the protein CASSLRGGKQETQYF.